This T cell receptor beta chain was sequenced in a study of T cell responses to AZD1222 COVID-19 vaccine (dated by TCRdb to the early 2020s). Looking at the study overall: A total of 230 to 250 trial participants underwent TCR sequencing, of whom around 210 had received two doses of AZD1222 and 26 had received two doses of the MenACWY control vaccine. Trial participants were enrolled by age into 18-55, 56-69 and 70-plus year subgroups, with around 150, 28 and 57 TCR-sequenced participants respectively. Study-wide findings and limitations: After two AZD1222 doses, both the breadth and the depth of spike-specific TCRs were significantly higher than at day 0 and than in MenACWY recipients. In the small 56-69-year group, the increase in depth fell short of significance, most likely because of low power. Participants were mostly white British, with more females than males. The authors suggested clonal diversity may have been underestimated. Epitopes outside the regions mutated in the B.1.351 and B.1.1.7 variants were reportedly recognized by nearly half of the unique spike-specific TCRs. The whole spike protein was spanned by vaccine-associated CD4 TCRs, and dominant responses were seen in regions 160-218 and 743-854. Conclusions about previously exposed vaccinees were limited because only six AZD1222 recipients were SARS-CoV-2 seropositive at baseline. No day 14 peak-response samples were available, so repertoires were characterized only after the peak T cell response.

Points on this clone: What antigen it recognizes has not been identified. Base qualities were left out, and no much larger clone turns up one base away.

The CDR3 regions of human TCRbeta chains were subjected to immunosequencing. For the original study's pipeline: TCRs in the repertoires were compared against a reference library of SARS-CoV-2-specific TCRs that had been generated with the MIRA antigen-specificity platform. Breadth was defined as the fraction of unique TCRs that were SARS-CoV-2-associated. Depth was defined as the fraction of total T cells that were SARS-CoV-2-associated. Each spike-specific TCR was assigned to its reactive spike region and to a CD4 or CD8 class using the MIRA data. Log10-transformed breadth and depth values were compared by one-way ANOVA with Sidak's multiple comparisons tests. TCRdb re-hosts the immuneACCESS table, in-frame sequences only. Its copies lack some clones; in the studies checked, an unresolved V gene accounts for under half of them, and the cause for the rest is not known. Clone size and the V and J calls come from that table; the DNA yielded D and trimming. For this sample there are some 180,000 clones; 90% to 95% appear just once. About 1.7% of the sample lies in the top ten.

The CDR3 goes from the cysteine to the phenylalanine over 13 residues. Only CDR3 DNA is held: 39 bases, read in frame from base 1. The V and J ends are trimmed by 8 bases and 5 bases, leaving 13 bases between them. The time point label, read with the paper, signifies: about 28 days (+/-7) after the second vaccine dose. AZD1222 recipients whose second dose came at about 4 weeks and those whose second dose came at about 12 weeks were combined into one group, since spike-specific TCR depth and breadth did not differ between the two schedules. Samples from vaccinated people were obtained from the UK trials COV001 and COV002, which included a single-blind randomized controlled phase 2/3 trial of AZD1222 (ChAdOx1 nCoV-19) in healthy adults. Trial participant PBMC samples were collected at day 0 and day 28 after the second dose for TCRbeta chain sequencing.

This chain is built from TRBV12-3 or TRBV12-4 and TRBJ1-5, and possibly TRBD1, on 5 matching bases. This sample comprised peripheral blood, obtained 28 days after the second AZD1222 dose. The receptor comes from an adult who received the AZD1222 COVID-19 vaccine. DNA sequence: TGTGCCAGCGCTGGGGGGGATGATCAGCCCCAGCATTTT. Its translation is CASAGGDDQPQHF.